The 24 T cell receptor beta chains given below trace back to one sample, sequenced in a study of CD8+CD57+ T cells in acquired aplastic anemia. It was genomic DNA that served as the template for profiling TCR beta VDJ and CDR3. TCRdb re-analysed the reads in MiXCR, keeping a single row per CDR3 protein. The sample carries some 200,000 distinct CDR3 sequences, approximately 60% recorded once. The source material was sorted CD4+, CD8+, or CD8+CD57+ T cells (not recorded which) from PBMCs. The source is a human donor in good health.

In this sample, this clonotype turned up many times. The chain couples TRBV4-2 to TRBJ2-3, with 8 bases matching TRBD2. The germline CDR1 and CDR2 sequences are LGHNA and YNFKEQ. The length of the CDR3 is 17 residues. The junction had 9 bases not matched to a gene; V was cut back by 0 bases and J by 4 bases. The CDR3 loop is CASSQDGAGLEADTQYF. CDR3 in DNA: TGTGCCAGCAGCCAAGATGGCGCGGGACTAGAGGCAGATACGCAGTATTTT.

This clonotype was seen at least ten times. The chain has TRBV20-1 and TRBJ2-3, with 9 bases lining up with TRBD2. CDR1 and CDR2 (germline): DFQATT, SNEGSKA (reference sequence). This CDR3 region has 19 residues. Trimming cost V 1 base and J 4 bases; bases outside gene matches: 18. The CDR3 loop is CSARVVSGGIQGPPDTQYF. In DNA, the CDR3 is TGCAGTGCTAGAGTTGTAAGCGGGGGGATTCAGGGCCCCCCAGATACGCAGTATTTT.

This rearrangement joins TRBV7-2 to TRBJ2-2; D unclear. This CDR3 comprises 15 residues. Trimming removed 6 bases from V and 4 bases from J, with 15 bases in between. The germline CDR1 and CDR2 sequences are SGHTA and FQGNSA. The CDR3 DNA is TGTGCCAGCAGTGAAGCGCTTCTGGGCACCGGGGAGCTGTTTTTT. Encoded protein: CASSEALLGTGELFF.

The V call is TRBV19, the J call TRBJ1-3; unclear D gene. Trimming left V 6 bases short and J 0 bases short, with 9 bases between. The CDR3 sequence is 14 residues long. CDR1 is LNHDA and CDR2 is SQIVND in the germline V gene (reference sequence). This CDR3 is CASRVTDSGNTIYF. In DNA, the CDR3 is TGTGCCAGTAGAGTTACCGACTCTGGAAACACCATATATTTT.

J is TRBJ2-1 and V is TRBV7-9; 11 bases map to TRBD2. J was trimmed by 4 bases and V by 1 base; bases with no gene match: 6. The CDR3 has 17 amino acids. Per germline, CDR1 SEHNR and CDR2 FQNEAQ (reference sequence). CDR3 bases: TGTGCCAGCAGCTTAGAGGTACTAGCGGGAGAATACAATGAGCAGTTCTTC. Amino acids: CASSLEVLAGEYNEQFF.

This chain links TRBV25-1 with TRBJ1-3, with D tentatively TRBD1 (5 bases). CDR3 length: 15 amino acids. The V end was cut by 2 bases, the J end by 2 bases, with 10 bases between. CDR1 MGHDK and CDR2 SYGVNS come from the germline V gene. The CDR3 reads CASSEQGGTGNTIYF. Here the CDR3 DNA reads TGTGCCAGCAGTGAACAGGGTGGGACTGGAAACACCATATATTTT.

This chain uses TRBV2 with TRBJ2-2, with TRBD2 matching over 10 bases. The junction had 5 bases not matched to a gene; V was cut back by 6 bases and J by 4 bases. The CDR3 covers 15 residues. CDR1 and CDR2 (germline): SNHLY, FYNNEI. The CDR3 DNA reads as TGTGCCAGCAGCCTCCTAGCGGGAGCCACCGGGGAGCTGTTTTTT. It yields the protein CASSLLAGATGELFF.

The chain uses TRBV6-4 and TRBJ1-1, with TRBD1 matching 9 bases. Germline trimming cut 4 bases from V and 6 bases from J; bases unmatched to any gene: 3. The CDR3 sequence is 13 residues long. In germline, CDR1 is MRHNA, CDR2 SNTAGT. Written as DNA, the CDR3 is TGTGCCAGCAGTGGACAGGGGGTGGCTGAAGCTTTCTTT. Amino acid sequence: CASSGQGVAEAFF.

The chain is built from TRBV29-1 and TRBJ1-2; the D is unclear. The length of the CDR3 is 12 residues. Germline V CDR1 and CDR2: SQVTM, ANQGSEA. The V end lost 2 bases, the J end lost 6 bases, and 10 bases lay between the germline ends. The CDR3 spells CSVEWADNGYTF. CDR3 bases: TGCAGCGTTGAATGGGCAGACAATGGCTACACCTTC.

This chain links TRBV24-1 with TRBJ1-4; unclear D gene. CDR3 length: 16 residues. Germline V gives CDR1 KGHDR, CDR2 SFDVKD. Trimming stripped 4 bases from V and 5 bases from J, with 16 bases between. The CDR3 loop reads CATSEEGATYNEKLFF. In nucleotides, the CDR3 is TGTGCCACCAGTGAAGAGGGAGCCACCTACAATGAAAAACTGTTTTTT.

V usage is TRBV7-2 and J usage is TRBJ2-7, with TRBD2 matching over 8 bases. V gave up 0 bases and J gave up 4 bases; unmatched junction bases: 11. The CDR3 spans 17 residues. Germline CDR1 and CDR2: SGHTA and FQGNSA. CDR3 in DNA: TGTGCCAGCAGCTTAGCGATTAGCGGGAATTCGGCTTACGAGCAGTACTTC. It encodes CASSLAISGNSAYEQYF. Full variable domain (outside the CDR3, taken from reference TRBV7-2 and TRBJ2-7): GAGVSQSPSNKVTEKGKDVELRCDPISGHTALYWYRQSLGQGLEFLIYFQGNSAPDKSGLPSDRFSAERTGGSVSTLTIQRTQQEDSAVYLCASSLAISGNSAYEQYFGPGTRLTVT.

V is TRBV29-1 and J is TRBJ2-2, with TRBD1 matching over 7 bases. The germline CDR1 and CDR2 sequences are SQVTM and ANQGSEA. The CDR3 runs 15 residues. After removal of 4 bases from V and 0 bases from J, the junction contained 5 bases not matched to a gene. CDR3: CSVVTGPSNTGELFF. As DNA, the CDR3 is TGCAGCGTTGTGACAGGGCCTTCGAACACCGGGGAGCTGTTTTTT.

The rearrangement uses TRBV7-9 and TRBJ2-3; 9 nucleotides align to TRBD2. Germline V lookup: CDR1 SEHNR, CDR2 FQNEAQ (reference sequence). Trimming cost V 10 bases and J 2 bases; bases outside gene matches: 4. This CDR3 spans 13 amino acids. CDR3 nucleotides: TGTGCCACCCGGACTAGCGACACAGATACGCAGTATTTT. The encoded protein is CATRTSDTDTQYF.

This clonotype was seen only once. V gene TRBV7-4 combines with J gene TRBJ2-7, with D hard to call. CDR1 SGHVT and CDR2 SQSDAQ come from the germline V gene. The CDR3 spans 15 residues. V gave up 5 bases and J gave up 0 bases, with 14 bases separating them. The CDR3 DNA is TGTGCCAGCAGCAGCGAATCCAAGAGCTCCTACGAGCAGTACTTC. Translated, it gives CASSSESKSSYEQYF.

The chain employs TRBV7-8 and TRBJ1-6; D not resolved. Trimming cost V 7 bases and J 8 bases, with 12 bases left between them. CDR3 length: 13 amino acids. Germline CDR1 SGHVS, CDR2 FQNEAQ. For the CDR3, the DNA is TGTGCCAGCAAGGAGGGAGTGGATTCACCCCTCCACTTT. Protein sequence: CASKEGVDSPLHF.

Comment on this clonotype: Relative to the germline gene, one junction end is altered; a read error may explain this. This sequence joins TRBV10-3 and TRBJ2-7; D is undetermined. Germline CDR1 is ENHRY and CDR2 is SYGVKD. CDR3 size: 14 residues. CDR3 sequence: CASSYVSSYDEQYF. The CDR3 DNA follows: TGTGCCAGCAGTTACGTCTCTTCGTACGACGAGCAGTACTTC.

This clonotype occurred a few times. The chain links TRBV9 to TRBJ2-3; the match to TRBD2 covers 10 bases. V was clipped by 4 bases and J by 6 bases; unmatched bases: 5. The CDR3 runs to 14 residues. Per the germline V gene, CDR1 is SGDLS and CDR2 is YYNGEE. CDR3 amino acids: CASSPAGGEDTQYF. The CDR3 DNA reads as TGTGCCAGCAGCCCAGCGGGAGGGGAGGATACGCAGTATTTT.

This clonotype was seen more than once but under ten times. The DNA for the CDR3 is TGCGCCAGCAGCTTGGGGACTACCACCCAAGAGACCCAGTACTTC. Translating gives CASSLGTTTQETQYF. This chain links TRBV5-1 with TRBJ2-5; TRBD2 is a possible D gene (6 bases). CDR3 length: 15 amino acids. CDR1 SGHRS and CDR2 YFSETQ come from the germline V gene. V lost 0 bases, J lost 1 base, and 10 bases lay in between.

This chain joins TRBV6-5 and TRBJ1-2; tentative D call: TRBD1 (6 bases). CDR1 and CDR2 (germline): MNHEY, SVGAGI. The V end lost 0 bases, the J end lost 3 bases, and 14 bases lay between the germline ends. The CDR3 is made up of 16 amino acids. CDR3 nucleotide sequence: TGTGCCAGCAGTTACTCGAGTAGGACAGCCTACTATGGCTACACCTTC. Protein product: CASSYSSRTAYYGYTF.

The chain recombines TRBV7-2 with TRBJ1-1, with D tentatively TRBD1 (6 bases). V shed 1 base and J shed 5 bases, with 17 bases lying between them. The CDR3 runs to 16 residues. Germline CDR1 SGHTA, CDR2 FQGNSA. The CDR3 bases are TGTGCCAGCAGCTTAGTGGGTTGGGGGGCGGGAACTGAAGCTTTCTTT. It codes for CASSLVGWGAGTEAFF.

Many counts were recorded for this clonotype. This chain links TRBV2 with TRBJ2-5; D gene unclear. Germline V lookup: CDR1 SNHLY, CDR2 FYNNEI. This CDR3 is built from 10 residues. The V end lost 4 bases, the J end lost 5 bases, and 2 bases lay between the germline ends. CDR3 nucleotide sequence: TGTGCCAGCAGTGTGGAGACCCAGTACTTC. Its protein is CASSVETQYF. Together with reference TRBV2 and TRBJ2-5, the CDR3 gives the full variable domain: EPEVTQTPSHQVTQMGQEVILRCVPISNHLYFYWYRQILGQKVEFLVSFYNNEISEKSEIFDDQFSVERPDGSNFTLKIRSTKLEDSAMYFCASSVETQYFGPGTRLLVL.

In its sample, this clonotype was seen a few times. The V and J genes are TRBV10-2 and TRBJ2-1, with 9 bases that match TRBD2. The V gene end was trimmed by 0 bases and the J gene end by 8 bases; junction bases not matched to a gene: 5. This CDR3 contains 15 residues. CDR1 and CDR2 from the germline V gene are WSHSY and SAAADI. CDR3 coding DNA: TGCGCCAGCAGTGAGTCTTTACTAGCGGGTGATGAGCAGTTCTTC. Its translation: CASSESLLAGDEQFF.

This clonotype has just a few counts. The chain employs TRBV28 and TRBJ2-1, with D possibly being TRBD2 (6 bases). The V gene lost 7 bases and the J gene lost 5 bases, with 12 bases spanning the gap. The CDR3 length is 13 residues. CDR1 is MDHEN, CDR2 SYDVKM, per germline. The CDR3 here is CASTDGSHNEQFF. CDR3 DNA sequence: TGTGCCAGCACCGACGGGAGCCACAATGAGCAGTTCTTC.

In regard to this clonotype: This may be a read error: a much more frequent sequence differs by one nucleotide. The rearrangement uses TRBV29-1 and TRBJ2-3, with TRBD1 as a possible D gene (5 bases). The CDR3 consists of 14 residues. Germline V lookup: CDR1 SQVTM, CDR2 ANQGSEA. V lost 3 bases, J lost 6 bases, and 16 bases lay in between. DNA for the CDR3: TGCAGCGTTGAGGCCACACAGGATAGGGATACGCAGTATTTT. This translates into CSVEATQDRDTQYF.